The 27 T cell receptor beta chains listed next were all sequenced from one sample in a study of shared clonotypes between healthy human individuals. The data were produced by immunoSEQ multiplex PCR, yet TCRdb's version contains in-frame clones alone and is incomplete. Of about 2.4 million clones detected, 80% to 95% appear once; the ten largest clones hold roughly 0.39%. Sequenced input: naive CD4+ T cells from PBMCs. Sample subset: CD45RA+ positively selected. Source of these receptors: a man in his late teens or twenties in good health. Some clones in this sample may be carry-over from other donors' samples.

The V and J genes are TRBV19 and TRBJ1-1, with D possibly being TRBD1 (6 bases). The CDR3 extends over 12 amino acids. CDR1 is LNHDA and CDR2 is SQIVND in the germline V gene (reference sequence). V gave up 7 bases and J gave up 7 bases, with 13 bases separating them. Here the CDR3 DNA reads TGTGCCAGTACCCGGGGGCTCGGTGAAGCTTTCTTT. Amino acids: CASTRGLGEAFF. Full variable domain (outside the CDR3, taken from reference TRBV19 and TRBJ1-1): DGGITQSPKYLFRKEGQNVTLSCEQNLNHDAMYWYRQDPGQGLRLIYYSQIVNDFQKGDIAEGYSVSREKKESFPLTVTSAQKNPTAFYLCASTRGLGEAFFGQGTRLTVV.

The chain carries TRBV5-5 and TRBJ2-3; D remains ambiguous. V dropped 0 bases and J dropped 2 bases, with 7 bases sitting between them. CDR3 length equals 14 residues. Germline CDR1 is SGHKS and CDR2 is YYEKEE (reference sequence). In DNA, the CDR3 is TGTGCCAGCAGCTTGGACAGCTTCACAGATACGCAGTATTTT. The encoded protein is CASSLDSFTDTQYF. Using reference TRBV5-5 and TRBJ2-3 for the parts outside the CDR3, the full variable domain is DAGVTQSPTHLIKTRGQQVTLRCSPISGHKSVSWYQQVLGQGPQFIFQYYEKEERGRGNFPDRFSARQFPNYSSELNVNALLLGDSALYLCASSLDSFTDTQYFGPGTRLTVL.

The chain recombines TRBV10-2 with TRBJ2-1; TRBD1 aligns across 10 bases. J gave up 5 bases and V 3 bases, and 4 bases lay outside the gene matches. The CDR3 totals 15 residues. Germline lookup yields CDR1 WSHSY and CDR2 SAAADI. The CDR3 bases are TGCGCCAGCAGTGACAAGGGACAGGGGAACAATGAGCAGTTCTTC. Its protein product is CASSDKGQGNNEQFF.

The chain links TRBV5-1 to TRBJ1-4, with a possible D match to TRBD1 (6 bases). V was cut by 0 bases and J by 4 bases, with 19 bases left in between. Germline loops: CDR1 SGHRS, CDR2 YFSETQ. The CDR3 consists of 18 residues. The DNA for the CDR3 is TGCGCCAGCAGCTTGGCCGTCCAGGGGCGATCCTATAATGAAAAACTGTTTTTT. Translating gives CASSLAVQGRSYNEKLFF.

J is TRBJ2-1 and V is TRBV5-4, with 9 nucleotides matching TRBD2. CDR3 length: 15 amino acids. Germline V gene data show CDR1 as SGHNT and CDR2 as YYREEE (reference sequence). The trim removed 0 bases at V and 5 bases at J, leaving 3 bases unmatched. The CDR3: CASSLDAGGDNEQFF. Here the CDR3 DNA reads TGTGCCAGCAGCTTGGATGCGGGAGGGGACAATGAGCAGTTCTTC.

The chain links TRBV5-1 to TRBJ2-1, with 15 positions matching TRBD2. Looked up from germline, CDR1 is SGHRS and CDR2 is YFSETQ. Losses at the gene ends were 4 bases for V and 0 bases for J; bases not matched to a gene: 8. The CDR3 extends over 19 amino acids. Here the CDR3 reads CASSPGLAGGRPSYNEQFF. CDR3 nucleotides: TGCGCCAGCAGCCCGGGACTAGCGGGAGGCCGACCCTCCTACAATGAGCAGTTCTTC.

The V gene is TRBV5-1, the J gene TRBJ2-2; TRBD2 matches 10 bases. Looked up from germline, CDR1 is SGHRS and CDR2 is YFSETQ. The CDR3 is made up of 16 amino acids. The V segment lost 2 bases and the J segment 6 bases; nucleotides outside the gene matches: 7. CDR3 residues: CASSFGVAGGSGELFF. DNA of the CDR3: TGCGCCAGCAGCTTTGGGGTAGCGGGAGGATCCGGGGAGCTGTTTTTT.

V gene TRBV6-1 combines with J gene TRBJ1-5; 7 bases are shared with TRBD1. The germline gives CDR1 MNHNS, CDR2 SASEGT. The CDR3 runs to 16 residues. The junction had 9 bases not matched to a gene; V was cut back by 4 bases and J by 3 bases. CDR3 sequence: CASSVEQDRVNQPQHF. The CDR3 DNA reads as TGTGCCAGCAGTGTGGAACAAGACAGGGTCAATCAGCCCCAGCATTTT.

The chain couples TRBV10-3 to TRBJ2-7, with 12 bases lining up with TRBD1. V gave up 3 bases and J gave up 2 bases; unmatched junction bases: 8. Germline V CDR1 and CDR2: ENHRY, SYGVKD. The CDR3 is 17 amino acids. CDR3 in amino acids: CAISDLGTGGSAYEQYF. The DNA of the CDR3 is TGTGCCATCAGTGACCTTGGGACAGGGGGCAGCGCCTACGAGCAGTACTTC.

This clone appeared once. This rearrangement joins TRBV7-3 to TRBJ1-1; D gene unclear. Germline V lookup: CDR1 SGHTA, CDR2 FQGTGA. With 5 bases removed from V and 4 bases from J, the gap between germline ends came to 17 bases. The CDR3 has 15 amino acids. Here the CDR3 reads CASSPTVVSGTEAFF. The CDR3 DNA follows: TGTGCCAGCAGCCCTACCGTGGTATCGGGCACTGAAGCTTTCTTT.

V usage is TRBV6-1 and J usage is TRBJ2-7; D is uncertain. The V gene lost 3 bases and the J gene lost 7 bases, with 10 bases spanning the gap. Looked up from germline, CDR1 is MNHNS and CDR2 is SASEGT. The CDR3 sequence is 12 residues long. The CDR3 loop is CASSEIEEEQYF. DNA of the CDR3: TGTGCCAGCAGTGAGATTGAAGAAGAGCAGTACTTC.

This clone appeared once. The J gene is TRBJ2-7, the V gene TRBV5-6; a weak D match, TRBD2 (6 bases). V was clipped by 1 base and J by 3 bases, with 14 bases between them. Germline assignment: CDR1 SGHDT and CDR2 YYEEEE. The CDR3 is 15 residues long. Here the CDR3 reads CASSLRGIRDYEQYF. The DNA for the CDR3 is TGTGCCAGCAGCTTGCGCGGGATAAGGGACTACGAGCAGTACTTC. Complete variable domain (other parts from reference TRBV5-6 and TRBJ2-7): DAGVTQSPTHLIKTRGQQVTLRCSPKSGHDTVSWYQQALGQGPQFIFQYYEEEERQRGNFPDRFSGHQFPNYSSELNVNALLLGDSALYLCASSLRGIRDYEQYFGPGTRLTVT.

The chain has TRBV14 and TRBJ2-6; D gene uncertain. The germline gives CDR1 SGHDN, CDR2 FVKESK. Trimming took off 5 bases at V and 0 bases at J, with 8 bases between the two ends. The CDR3 length is 15 residues. The CDR3 bases are TGTGCCAGCAGCTTCGGGTACTCTGGGGCCAACGTCCTGACTTTC. This translates into CASSFGYSGANVLTF.

J is TRBJ2-7 and V is TRBV6-5; 7 positions match TRBD2. In germline, CDR1 is MNHEY, CDR2 SVGAGI. The CDR3 covers 14 residues. V lost 4 bases, J lost 0 bases, and 3 bases stayed unmatched. CDR3 DNA sequence: TGTGCCAGCAGTTCTAGCGGAGGCTCCTACGAGCAGTACTTC. It yields the protein CASSSSGGSYEQYF.

V is TRBV7-3 and J is TRBJ2-7; 12 bases line up with TRBD2. The V gene's germline CDR1 is SGHTA and CDR2 FQGTGA. Losses at the gene ends were 3 bases for V and 7 bases for J; bases not matched to a gene: 7. The CDR3 consists of 15 residues. CDR3 sequence (DNA): TGTGCCAGCAGCTTTGGCCTAGCGGGAGGGATAGAGCAGTACTTC. Translation gives CASSFGLAGGIEQYF.

The CDR3 DNA sequence: TGTGCCAGCAGCCGCACCGATGCCGGGGCCAACGTCCTGACTTTC. This encodes CASSRTDAGANVLTF. The chain combines TRBV7-6 with TRBJ2-6; no reliable D call. This CDR3 spans 15 amino acids. The germline V gene has CDR1 SGHVS and CDR2 FNYEAQ. Trimming shortened V by 5 bases and J by 4 bases, and 12 bases separated the two germline ends.

The rearrangement links TRBV7-2 to TRBJ1-2; possibly TRBD1 for D (5 bases). Germline V gene lookup returns CDR1 SGHTA and CDR2 FQGNSA. With 3 bases removed from V and 6 bases from J, the gap between germline ends came to 14 bases. The CDR3 has 14 residues. CDR3 coding DNA: TGTGCCAGCAGCTTCCTGAGGGGTACCGATGGCTACACCTTC. Its protein product is CASSFLRGTDGYTF.

The chain is built from TRBV10-3 and TRBJ2-3; 8 positions agree with TRBD1. Unmatched junction bases numbered 4, after V lost 6 bases and J lost 5 bases. The CDR3 contains 13 residues. The V gene's germline CDR1 is ENHRY and CDR2 SYGVKD. The CDR3 region is CAISRGQVDTQYF. The CDR3 nucleotides are TGTGCCATCAGCAGGGGGCAGGTAGATACGCAGTATTTT.

V and J are TRBV7-2 and TRBJ2-5; 10 bases are a match to TRBD2. CDR1 and CDR2 from the germline V gene are SGHTA and FQGNSA. Trimming took 1 base from V and 4 from J; bases not matched to a gene: 3. The CDR3 consists of 15 residues. The CDR3 DNA is TGTGCCAGCAGCTTAGAGAGCGGGAGGGGAGAGACCCAGTACTTC. This sequence encodes CASSLESGRGETQYF.

In nucleotides, the CDR3 is TGTGCCAGCAGTCCACAGGACTCCAAGGACCACGAGCAGTACTTC. It translates to CASSPQDSKDHEQYF. J is TRBJ2-7 and V is TRBV6-4; D might be TRBD1 or TRBD2, each matching 5 bases. Germline CDR1 MRHNA, CDR2 SNTAGT. This CDR3 spans 15 amino acids. Trimming removed 5 bases from V and 5 bases from J, with 19 bases in between.

V gene TRBV27 combines with J gene TRBJ2-3, with 11 positions matching TRBD2. Looked up from germline, CDR1 is MNHEY and CDR2 is SMNVEV (reference sequence). J lost 1 base, V lost 2 bases, and 8 bases had no gene match. The CDR3 is 18 residues long. The CDR3 DNA sequence: TGTGCCAGCAGTTTAACTAAACCGGGACTAGCGGGCACAGATACGCAGTATTTT. Its protein product is CASSLTKPGLAGTDTQYF.

Comments on this clone: Other DNA sequences in this sample translate to the same CDR3. This chain joins TRBV5-1 and TRBJ1-3; perhaps TRBD1 as D (6 bases). Per germline, CDR1 SGHRS and CDR2 YFSETQ. Trimming removed 3 bases from V and 1 base from J, with 8 bases in between. The CDR3 length is 14 residues. The CDR3 here is CASSSRGSGNTIYF. CDR3 DNA: TGCGCCAGCAGCTCCAGGGGTTCTGGAAACACCATATATTTT. The variable domain in full, with the rest retrieved from reference TRBV5-1 and TRBJ1-3, is KAGVTQTPRYLIKTRGQQVTLSCSPISGHRSVSWYQQTPGQGLQFLFEYFSETQRNKGNFPGRFSGRQFSNSRSEMNVSTLELGDSALYLCASSSRGSGNTIYFGEGSWLTVV.

CDR3 sequence (DNA): TGTGCCAGCAGCTTAGTGGTTGGAACAGGGCGACGGGTCACTGAAGCTTTCTTT. Amino acid sequence: CASSLVVGTGRRVTEAFF. The chain combines TRBV7-9 with TRBJ1-1; D might be TRBD1 (6 bases). The ends were cut back, 1 base at V and 4 bases at J, with 22 bases in the middle. The CDR3 spans 18 residues. CDR1 SEHNR and CDR2 FQNEAQ come from the germline V gene (reference sequence).

The chain combines TRBV12-5 with TRBJ2-2; no firm D call. Trimming removed 1 base at V and 9 bases at J, with 6 bases between. The germline gives CDR1 LGHNT, CDR2 FRNRAP. This CDR3 spans 12 amino acids. The CDR3 DNA reads TGTGCTAGTGGTTTGGCCTCGAGGGAGCTGTTTTTT. Protein: CASGLASRELFF.

This chain links TRBV28 with TRBJ1-5, with D maybe TRBD1 (6 bases). Germline CDR1 MDHEN, CDR2 SYDVKM. This CDR3 has 13 residues. V was shortened by 6 bases and J by 7 bases, with 13 bases between the two germline ends. CDR3 residues: CASRASGVQPQHF. DNA of the CDR3: TGTGCCAGCAGGGCCTCAGGGGTACAGCCCCAGCATTTT.

This chain links TRBV30 with TRBJ2-6, with a possible D match to TRBD1 (5 bases). Looked up from germline, CDR1 is GTSNPN and CDR2 is SVGIG (reference sequence). V was trimmed by 4 bases and J by 0 bases, leaving 16 bases between them. The CDR3 runs to 17 residues. The CDR3 nucleotides read TGTGCCTGGATTAAGCAGGGTGCTAGCTCTGGGGCCAACGTCCTGACTTTC. It codes for CAWIKQGASSGANVLTF.

CDR3 DNA sequence: TGTGCCAGTAGTACAGGGTCCTACGAGCAGTACTTC. This translates into CASSTGSYEQYF. The chain has TRBV19 and TRBJ2-7, with TRBD1 as a possible D gene (5 bases). Germline loops: CDR1 LNHDA, CDR2 SQIVND (reference sequence). The CDR3 runs 12 residues. V dropped 4 bases and J dropped 1 base, with 5 bases sitting between them.